These 18 T cell receptor beta chains were all obtained from the same sample, sequenced in a study of cytomegalovirus exposure and HLA in healthy donors. The PCR made use of 60 Vbeta and 13 Jbeta primers. Profiled with immunoSEQ multiplex PCR; TCRdb holds only in-frame clones, not every one. The sample yields 150,000 to 180,000 clones, more than 75% seen once. Sequencing input: PBMCs. Source of these receptors: a woman between 40 and 50 years old in good health and CMV-seropositive.

The rearrangement joins TRBV30 to TRBJ2-6, with D possibly matching TRBD2 (5 bases). V was pared by 1 base and J by 2 bases, with 6 bases between. The CDR3 spans 14 residues. Germline-derived CDR1 and CDR2 are GTSNPN and SVGIG (reference sequence). CDR3 residues: CAWSGGAGANVLTF. CDR3 nucleotide sequence: TGTGCCTGGAGTGGGGGAGCTGGGGCCAACGTCCTGACTTTC.

This clone was picked up a small number of times. The chain combines TRBV7-2 with TRBJ1-2; D is unclear. V was cut by 1 base and J by 6 bases, with 15 bases left in between. The length of the CDR3 is 15 residues. Per the germline V gene, CDR1 is SGHTA and CDR2 is FQGNSA. CDR3 in DNA: TGTGCCAGCAGCTTAGTCGCGGGCCCGGTGGATGGCTACACCTTC. It is translated as CASSLVAGPVDGYTF.

The chain joins TRBV7-3 to TRBJ2-1; the D gene is possibly TRBD2 (6 bases). Trimming left V 5 bases short and J 5 bases short, with 16 bases between. The CDR3 loop spans 15 amino acids. Germline V gene lookup returns CDR1 SGHTA and CDR2 FQGTGA. CDR3 amino acids: CASSPSGGLDNEQFF. CDR3 in DNA: TGTGCCAGCAGCCCCTCTGGAGGGCTCGACAATGAGCAGTTCTTC.

V gene TRBV19 combines with J gene TRBJ1-2; weak D call: TRBD1 (5 bases). Per the germline V gene, CDR1 is LNHDA and CDR2 is SQIVND (reference sequence). Trimming left V 6 bases short and J 2 bases short, with 16 bases between. The CDR3 runs to 15 residues. The CDR3 coding sequence is TGTGCCAGTAGGCTACCGGGACTGATAAACTATGGCTACACCTTC. Its translation is CASRLPGLINYGYTF.

The chain joins TRBV5-1 to TRBJ2-7; 12 nucleotides agree with TRBD2. The CDR3 is 19 amino acids. CDR1 and CDR2 (germline): SGHRS, YFSETQ. The trim removed 0 bases at V and 5 bases at J, leaving 15 bases unmatched. Here the CDR3 reads CASSLGVLAGGPVFHEQYF. The CDR3 bases are TGCGCCAGCAGCTTGGGGGTTCTAGCGGGAGGGCCTGTTTTCCACGAGCAGTACTTC.

The V call is TRBV18, the J call TRBJ1-4; TRBD1 matches at 9 bases. CDR3 length equals 15 residues. CDR1 KGHSH and CDR2 LQKENI come from the germline V gene. The junction had 2 bases not matched to a gene; V was cut back by 0 bases and J by 6 bases. CDR3 nucleotides: TGTGCCAGCTCACCACCGGGACAGGGCTATGAAAAACTGTTTTTT. Translated: CASSPPGQGYEKLFF.

This chain links TRBV7-9 with TRBJ2-7; 12 nucleotides agree with TRBD2. With V trimmed by 5 bases and J by 0 bases, 2 bases remained unmatched. CDR1 and CDR2 from the germline V gene are SEHNR and FQNEAQ (reference sequence). This CDR3 has 15 residues. The CDR3 DNA sequence: TGTGCCAGCAGCCTGACTAGCGGGAGCTCCTACGAGCAGTACTTC. Encoded protein: CASSLTSGSSYEQYF.

The chain recombines TRBV6-1 with TRBJ2-5; the D gene is possibly TRBD2 (5 bases). Germline CDR1 reads MNHNS; CDR2 reads SASEGT. V dropped 0 bases and J dropped 9 bases, with 8 bases sitting between them. The CDR3 runs to 12 residues. The CDR3 is CASSEATRAQYF. The CDR3 nucleotides are TGTGCCAGCAGTGAAGCAACGAGGGCCCAGTACTTC.

CDR3 in amino acids: CASSILAGAETQYF. CDR3 nucleotides: TGTGCCAGCAGTATCCTAGCGGGAGCAGAGACCCAGTACTTC. The V gene is TRBV27, the J gene TRBJ2-5, with 10 bases identical to TRBD2. Germline CDR1 is MNHEY and CDR2 is SMNVEV (reference sequence). The junction had 4 bases not matched to a gene; V was cut back by 5 bases and J by 4 bases. The CDR3 consists of 14 residues.

The chain combines TRBV19 with TRBJ2-5, with TRBD1 matching over 7 bases. The CDR3 length is 14 residues. Germline V gene sequence: CDR1 LNHDA, CDR2 SQIVND (reference sequence). The ends lost 5 bases at V and 1 base at J; junction bases unmatched: 4. Written as DNA, the CDR3 is TGTGCCAGTAGTCAGACAGGGCTCCAAGAGACCCAGTACTTC. It codes for CASSQTGLQETQYF.

CDR3 sequence: CASSLSSAGRAYNEQFF. CDR3 coding DNA: TGTGCCAGCAGCTTGTCTTCAGCGGGGAGGGCCTACAATGAGCAGTTCTTC. This chain joins TRBV5-6 and TRBJ2-1, with 7 bases fitting TRBD2. V shed 1 base and J 2 bases; nucleotides not matched to a gene: 9. The CDR3 is 17 amino acids. Per germline, CDR1 SGHDT and CDR2 YYEEEE.

This clone was picked up a small number of times. J is TRBJ2-7 and V is TRBV27; perhaps TRBD2 as D (5 bases). Germline loops: CDR1 MNHEY, CDR2 SMNVEV (reference sequence). Deletions cut 4 bases from V and 3 bases from J, with 13 bases between. This CDR3 comprises 14 residues. The CDR3 DNA follows: TGTGCCAGCAGTTCAGCTAGCTGGAGCTACGAGCAGTACTTC. Translation gives CASSSASWSYEQYF.

The V call is TRBV27, the J call TRBJ2-5; D is perhaps TRBD2 (5 bases). V dropped 4 bases and J dropped 4 bases, with 22 bases sitting between them. Germline values: CDR1 MNHEY, CDR2 SMNVEV (reference sequence). There are 17 residues in the CDR3. CDR3 region: CASSCPLRGNGGETQYF. The CDR3 DNA sequence: TGTGCCAGCAGTTGCCCCCTCCGAGGGAACGGTGGAGAGACCCAGTACTTC.

The V call is TRBV6-1, the J call TRBJ2-1; maybe TRBD1 (6 bases). The CDR3 loop spans 13 amino acids. V lost 7 bases and J lost 15, with 22 bases in between. Germline-derived CDR1 and CDR2 are MNHNS and SASEGT. The CDR3 coding sequence is TGTGCCAGCACCATGAGGGGGATGGCGGGTGCGTTCTTC. Encoded protein: CASTMRGMAGAFF.

The chain is built from TRBV6-1 and TRBJ2-3, with unresolved D. The length of the CDR3 is 12 residues. Between the trimmed V and J ends, which lost 7 bases and 5 bases, there was a span of 10 bases. Germline values: CDR1 MNHNS, CDR2 SASEGT. CDR3 protein: CASTLGGDTQYF. DNA of the CDR3: TGTGCCAGCACCCTAGGTGGAGATACGCAGTATTTT.

The rearrangement uses TRBV2 and TRBJ2-1; 8 positions agree with TRBD2. The CDR3 extends over 16 amino acids. Germline CDR1 and CDR2: SNHLY and FYNNEI. J gave up 3 bases and V 3 bases, and 7 bases lay outside the gene matches. CDR3 in DNA: TGTGCCAGCAGTGATAGGGGCGGGAGGAACTACAATGAGCAGTTCTTC. Amino acids: CASSDRGGRNYNEQFF. The full variable domain, rest sourced from reference TRBV2 and TRBJ2-1, is EPEVTQTPSHQVTQMGQEVILRCVPISNHLYFYWYRQILGQKVEFLVSFYNNEISEKSEIFDDQFSVERPDGSNFTLKIRSTKLEDSAMYFCASSDRGGRNYNEQFFGPGTRLTVL.

This chain joins TRBV5-1 and TRBJ2-1; 9 bases line up with TRBD2. Germline V CDR1 and CDR2: SGHRS, YFSETQ. The length of the CDR3 is 16 residues. V dropped 4 bases and J dropped 4; count of bases not matched to a gene: 9. CDR3 region: CASSRAVAGAYNEQFF. The CDR3 DNA is TGCGCCAGCAGCCGGGCGGTAGCGGGAGCGTACAATGAGCAGTTCTTC.

The chain employs TRBV5-1 and TRBJ2-1; 8 bases line up with TRBD2. The CDR3 is 15 residues long. CDR1 is SGHRS, CDR2 YFSETQ, per germline. V was clipped by 0 bases and J by 5 bases; unmatched bases: 4. The CDR3 reads CASSLVSLADNEQFF. As DNA, the CDR3 is TGCGCCAGCAGCTTGGTGTCACTAGCGGACAATGAGCAGTTCTTC.